A single sample gave rise to the 13 T cell receptor beta chains below, sequenced in a study of Ad26.COV2.S vaccination and SARS-CoV-2 variants. Treatment noted: 15 to 20 received Ad26.COV2.S at low or high dose, single or two shots; about five received placebo; per-sample allocation not given. At day 63 after the first vaccine or placebo injection, samples were drawn. Measured with immunoSEQ multiplex PCR; TCRdb has only the in-frame clones, and not every one. Seen here are more than 400,000 clones, 92% observed once, and the top ten hold under 2%. Material: peripheral blood, obtained in a trial of Ad26.COV2.S vaccine versus placebo. The receptor source for this set is a person between 18 and 59 years old who received the Ad26.COV2.S COVID-19 vaccine or a placebo.

V and J are TRBV5-6 and TRBJ2-5; 10 bases map to TRBD1. V was pared by 0 bases and J by 9 bases, with 5 bases of the junction left unmatched. Germline V CDR1 and CDR2: SGHDT, YYEEEE. This CDR3 comprises 14 residues. The chain's CDR3 is CASSLVGTGDSQYF. Written as DNA, the CDR3 is TGTGCCAGCAGCTTGGTTGGGACAGGGGATTCCCAGTACTTC.

CDR3 sequence (DNA): TGTGCCAGCAGTTTCCGGGACAGGTTCACAGATACGCAGTATTTT. Its protein is CASSFRDRFTDTQYF. The chain couples TRBV27 to TRBJ2-3; 8 positions match TRBD1. Germline trimming cut 3 bases from V and 2 bases from J; bases unmatched to any gene: 4. The CDR3 loop spans 15 amino acids. The V gene's germline CDR1 is MNHEY and CDR2 SMNVEV (reference sequence).

The rearrangement joins TRBV30 to TRBJ1-1; D is ambiguous. This CDR3 is built from 15 residues. Germline values: CDR1 GTSNPN, CDR2 SVGIG (reference sequence). Trimming shortened V by 3 bases and J by 4 bases, and 18 bases separated the two germline ends. CDR3 sequence: CAWRAFMAPITEAFF. CDR3 DNA sequence: TGTGCCTGGAGAGCATTCATGGCACCTATCACTGAAGCTTTCTTT.

The J gene is TRBJ2-1, the V gene TRBV27, with D perhaps matching TRBD2 (6 bases). The length of the CDR3 is 16 residues. Trimming left V 3 bases short and J 6 bases short, with 18 bases between. Germline-derived CDR1 and CDR2 are MNHEY and SMNVEV (reference sequence). As DNA, the CDR3 is TGTGCCAGCAGTTTTCTTGGAGGGGCCCTTAGCAATGAGCAGTTCTTC. This encodes CASSFLGGALSNEQFF.

CDR3 nucleotides: TGTGCCAGCAGTTACTCGGCGGGACAGGGGGCTCTCGGGCAGTTCTTC. Translating it yields CASSYSAGQGALGQFF. This chain links TRBV6-6 with TRBJ2-1, with 12 bases fitting TRBD1. V lost 0 bases and J lost 12; bases outside the gene matches: 9. This CDR3 has 16 residues. Looked up from germline, CDR1 is MNHNY and CDR2 is SVGAGI (reference sequence).

The chain joins TRBV3-1 (or the pseudogene TRBV3-2) to TRBJ1-4; 8 nucleotides line up with TRBD1. The V segment lost 2 bases and the J segment 7 bases; nucleotides outside the gene matches: 9. The CDR3 totals 16 residues. Germline CDR1 and CDR2: LGHDT and YNNKEL (reference sequence). CDR3 in amino acids: CASSQTAGGAIEKLFF. As DNA, the CDR3 is TGTGCCAGCAGCCAAACCGCAGGGGGCGCAATTGAAAAACTGTTTTTT.

The chain employs TRBV27 and TRBJ2-5; 9 nucleotides line up with TRBD1. The CDR3 loop spans 17 amino acids. Trimming at V came to 6 bases and at J to 1 base, leaving 12 bases not matched to a gene. CDR1 is MNHEY and CDR2 is SMNVEV in the germline V gene (reference sequence). The CDR3 coding sequence is TGTGCCAGCAGCCCACCCCTGGGACAGGGCCTCCAAGAGACCCAGTACTTC. Translating it yields CASSPPLGQGLQETQYF.

This chain uses TRBV13 with TRBJ1-1; D uncertain. Between the trimmed V and J ends, which lost 2 bases and 3 bases, there was a span of 13 bases. CDR1 and CDR2 (germline): PRHDT, FYEKMQ (reference sequence). This CDR3 spans 15 amino acids. CDR3 DNA: TGTGCCAGCAGCTTATTCAGGCATCGGGACACTGAAGCTTTCTTT. It yields the protein CASSLFRHRDTEAFF.

The V call is TRBV19, the J call TRBJ2-1; 12 bases match TRBD2. Per the germline V gene, CDR1 is LNHDA and CDR2 is SQIVND (reference sequence). The CDR3 extends over 15 amino acids. The junction had 9 bases not matched to a gene; V was cut back by 7 bases and J by 8 bases. CDR3 coding DNA: TGTGCCAGTATCGCGCCGGGACTAGCGGGCCATGAGCAGTTCTTC. Protein: CASIAPGLAGHEQFF.

The chain is built from TRBV19 and TRBJ2-3; no reliable D call. Looked up from germline, CDR1 is LNHDA and CDR2 is SQIVND (reference sequence). This CDR3 region has 14 residues. Trimming shortened V by 2 bases and J by 5 bases, and 11 bases separated the two germline ends. Written as DNA, the CDR3 is TGTGCCAGTAGTATATCGGGCGGCAAAGATACGCAGTATTTT. Its protein product is CASSISGGKDTQYF.

V gene TRBV6-1 combines with J gene TRBJ1-4, with TRBD1 as a possible D gene (5 bases). The CDR3 length is 14 residues. V was cut by 7 bases and J by 8 bases, with 17 bases left in between. From germline, CDR1 is MNHNS and CDR2 SASEGT. The CDR3 here is CASTTGTSVEKLFF. DNA for the CDR3: TGTGCCAGCACAACCGGGACCTCGGTGGAAAAACTGTTTTTT.

The CDR3 protein is CASSLMGQGNEQFF. CDR3 in DNA: TGCGCCAGCAGCTTAATGGGGCAGGGGAATGAGCAGTTCTTC. The V call is TRBV5-1, the J call TRBJ2-1, with a weak D call TRBD1 (6 bases). Germline loops: CDR1 SGHRS, CDR2 YFSETQ. The CDR3 is 14 amino acids. V lost 2 bases to trimming and J lost 7 bases, with 13 bases between them.

The chain links TRBV14 to TRBJ2-3; no clear D gene. Germline V gene data show CDR1 as SGHDN and CDR2 as FVKESK. This CDR3 spans 16 amino acids. With 0 bases removed from V and 0 bases from J, the gap between germline ends came to 10 bases. CDR3 bases: TGTGCCAGCAGCCAAGATCCCTTGTTTAGCACAGATACGCAGTATTTT. It codes for CASSQDPLFSTDTQYF.